These 16 T cell receptor beta chains came from one sample sequenced in a study of blood T cells in healthy people across ages. Using a J-beta primer mix together with a sample-barcoded 5' primer, a second PCR was run for about 6 to 11 cycles. TCRdb reprocessed the 5' RACE reads with MiXCR, giving one entry per CDR3 protein. The table shows over 700,000 distinct CDR3 sequences, with 25% occurring only once. These same data were also listed under a study on T cells of mothers and their children.

Sequencing used blood. These receptors came from a boy aged 5-17 years in good health.

The V call is TRBV12-3 or TRBV12-4, the J call TRBJ1-4, with 11 bases lining up with TRBD1. Trimming at V came to 3 bases and at J to 8 bases, leaving 5 bases not matched to a gene. There are 15 residues in the CDR3. The CDR3 DNA follows: TGTGCCAGCAGTTTTGCGGGACAGGGGGGGGAAAAACTGTTTTTT. Its protein is CASSFAGQGGEKLFF.

The V call is TRBV3-1, the J call TRBJ2-1; 9 bases align to TRBD2. The germline V gene has CDR1 LGHDT and CDR2 YNNKEL (reference sequence). This CDR3 region has 16 residues. Losses at the gene ends were 5 bases for V and 3 bases for J; bases not matched to a gene: 8. Here the CDR3 DNA reads TGTGCCAGCAGCGGACGTTCTAGCGGGGTCTACAATGAGCAGTTCTTC. This codes for CASSGRSSGVYNEQFF.

The rearrangement uses TRBV20-1 and TRBJ2-3, with D unresolved. Trimming cost V 2 bases and J 3 bases, with 9 bases left between them. The CDR3 spans 13 residues. Germline CDR1 DFQATT, CDR2 SNEGSKA (reference sequence). The DNA of the CDR3 is TGCAGTGCTAGAAAGGCTGGAACAGATACGCAGTATTTT. This translates into CSARKAGTDTQYF.

This clonotype was detected only a few times. The V gene is TRBV4-1, the J gene TRBJ2-5; TRBD1 agrees at 10 bases. The J call could be wrong; TRBJ2-1 is a better fit for the DNA end. Germline V lookup: CDR1 MGHRA, CDR2 YSYEKL. The CDR3 spans 16 residues. The CDR3 bases are TGCGCCAGCAGCCAAGATGGAGGGACAGGGGTCAATGAGCAGTTCTTC. Amino acid sequence: CASSQDGGTGVNEQFF.

This clonotype was counted between two and nine times. The rearrangement uses TRBV7-2 and TRBJ2-3; perhaps TRBD1 as D (5 bases). Trimming stripped 3 bases from V and 0 bases from J, with 19 bases between. The germline V gene has CDR1 SGHTA and CDR2 FQGNSA. The CDR3 loop spans 18 amino acids. The CDR3 protein is CASSLFPQDIPSTDTQYF. The DNA for the CDR3 is TGTGCCAGCAGCTTGTTCCCCCAGGACATACCTAGCACAGATACGCAGTATTTT. Using reference TRBV7-2 and TRBJ2-3 for the parts outside the CDR3, the full variable domain is GAGVSQSPSNKVTEKGKDVELRCDPISGHTALYWYRQSLGQGLEFLIYFQGNSAPDKSGLPSDRFSAERTGGSVSTLTIQRTQQEDSAVYLCASSLFPQDIPSTDTQYFGPGTRLTVL.

V is TRBV6-5 and J is TRBJ2-4, with a possible D match to TRBD1 (5 bases). Between the trimmed V and J ends, which lost 0 bases and 4 bases, there was a span of 13 bases. The CDR3 has 16 amino acids. Germline CDR1 is MNHEY and CDR2 is SVGAGI. CDR3 nucleotides: TGTGCCAGCAGTTACTCGGTTAGGGGTATTAAAAACATTCAGTACTTC. Translating gives CASSYSVRGIKNIQYF.

This clonotype was found a few times. J is TRBJ2-2 and V is TRBV11-2, with 7 bases identical to TRBD1. This CDR3 is built from 15 residues. Germline trimming cut 5 bases from V and 4 bases from J; bases unmatched to any gene: 7. Germline-derived CDR1 and CDR2 are SGHAT and FQNNGV. The CDR3 protein is CASSLKRQGTGELFF. The DNA for the CDR3 is TGTGCCAGCAGCCTGAAAAGACAGGGCACCGGGGAGCTGTTTTTT.

V is TRBV4-2 and J is TRBJ2-1; 8 bases are a match to TRBD2. Germline CDR1 LGHNA, CDR2 YNFKEQ. V lost 1 base, J lost 4 bases, and 3 bases stayed unmatched. This CDR3 has 15 amino acids. The CDR3 nucleotides read TGTGCCAGCAGCCAAGTAGCGGGGAGATACAATGAGCAGTTCTTC. Its protein is CASSQVAGRYNEQFF.

This clonotype has only a few counts. This chain joins TRBV12-3 or TRBV12-4 and TRBJ2-5; 8 nucleotides line up with TRBD2. J was trimmed by 5 bases and V by 6 bases; bases with no gene match: 8. The CDR3 length is 14 residues. In DNA form, the CDR3 reads TGTGCCAGCAGCGAACCGGGACTAGAGGAGACCCAGTACTTC. Amino acid sequence: CASSEPGLEETQYF.

This chain links TRBV20-1 with TRBJ2-3, with 12 nucleotides matching TRBD1. The J segment lost 1 base and the V segment lost 6 bases, leaving 11 bases of the junction unmatched. The CDR3 is made up of 17 amino acids. The germline V gene encodes CDR1 DFQATT and CDR2 SNEGSKA (reference sequence). CDR3 in DNA: TGCAGTGCAGGGGGGACAGGGGGCGGCGGCGGCACAGATACGCAGTATTTT. Protein: CSAGGTGGGGGTDTQYF.

The chain employs TRBV5-1 and TRBJ2-1; D perhaps matches TRBD1 (5 bases). Germline CDR1 is SGHRS and CDR2 is YFSETQ. V shed 5 bases and J shed 0 bases, with 12 bases lying between them. This CDR3 region has 15 residues. The CDR3 sequence: CASRSTAYSYNEQFF. The CDR3 DNA is TGCGCCAGCAGGTCGACAGCTTACTCCTACAATGAGCAGTTCTTC.

This clonotype was seen only a few times. This sequence joins TRBV15 and TRBJ2-3; D unresolved. CDR1 LNHNV and CDR2 YYDKDF come from the germline V gene (reference sequence). V dropped 4 bases and J dropped 4 bases, with 15 bases sitting between them. This CDR3 region has 15 residues. CDR3 sequence reads: CATSTSLVKADTQYF. The CDR3 coding sequence is TGTGCCACCAGCACCTCCTTGGTTAAGGCAGATACGCAGTATTTT.

This chain connects TRBV5-1 to TRBJ1-1, with a weak D call TRBD1 (6 bases). V was clipped by 4 bases and J by 2 bases, with 18 bases between them. This CDR3 has 16 residues. Germline CDR1 is SGHRS and CDR2 is YFSETQ. The CDR3 loop is CASSRGPGPQNTEAFF. The CDR3 DNA reads as TGCGCCAGCAGCCGGGGGCCGGGACCGCAAAACACTGAAGCTTTCTTT.

A few counts support this clonotype. The chain is built from TRBV20-1 and TRBJ1-1; TRBD1 aligns across 7 bases. This CDR3 is built from 12 residues. Unmatched junction bases numbered 3, after V lost 5 bases and J lost 3 bases. Per germline, CDR1 DFQATT and CDR2 SNEGSKA (reference sequence). DNA for the CDR3: TGCAGTGCTGAAACAGGGGACACTGAAGCTTTCTTT. Encoded protein: CSAETGDTEAFF.

This clonotype was counted a few times. The CDR3 nucleotides read TGTGCCAGCAGCTGGGGACAGTACCAAGAGACCCAGTACTTC. Protein: CASSWGQYQETQYF. V and J are TRBV6-5 and TRBJ2-5; 7 bases match TRBD1. Losses at the gene ends were 6 bases for V and 0 bases for J; bases not matched to a gene: 4. CDR1 and CDR2 (germline): MNHEY, SVGAGI. The CDR3 is made up of 14 amino acids.

The J gene is TRBJ1-1, the V gene TRBV2; D not resolved. Germline V gives CDR1 SNHLY, CDR2 FYNNEI. The V end was cut by 7 bases, the J end by 0 bases, with 9 bases between. The CDR3 is 13 amino acids. CDR3 in amino acids: CASTPLVNTEAFF. CDR3 in DNA: TGTGCCAGCACCCCGCTGGTGAACACTGAAGCTTTCTTT. Based on the CDR3 plus reference TRBV2 and TRBJ1-1, the full variable domain is EPEVTQTPSHQVTQMGQEVILRCVPISNHLYFYWYRQILGQKVEFLVSFYNNEISEKSEIFDDQFSVERPDGSNFTLKIRSTKLEDSAMYFCASTPLVNTEAFFGQGTRLTVV.